A single sample is the source of the 11 T cell receptor beta chains below, sequenced in a study of blood T cells in healthy people across ages. Primers used in a second PCR of about 7 to 11 cycles were a sample-barcoded 5' primer and a J-beta primer mix. TCRdb redid the calling of the 5' RACE reads with MiXCR, one entry per CDR3 protein. The data show 650,000 to 950,000 distinct CDR3 sequences, 40% to 50% seen once. The source material was blood. These receptors all stem from a man between 60 and 75 years old in good health.

There are many counts of this clonotype. The chain combines TRBV6-5 with TRBJ2-6, with D hard to call. Trimming cost V 0 bases and J 2 bases, with 8 bases left between them. The CDR3 extends over 16 amino acids. From germline, CDR1 is MNHEY and CDR2 SVGAGI. The CDR3 coding sequence is TGTGCCAGCAGTTACTCCCCTCCCCCTGGGGCCAACGTCCTGACTTTC. It specifies CASSYSPPPGANVLTF.

The V and J genes are TRBV5-5 and TRBJ1-1; D unclear. The CDR3 consists of 13 residues. V lost 0 bases, J lost 5 bases, and 8 bases lay in between. Germline V gene data show CDR1 as SGHKS and CDR2 as YYEKEE (reference sequence). CDR3 residues: CASSLASETEAFF. The CDR3 DNA sequence: TGTGCCAGCAGCTTGGCCTCAGAAACTGAAGCTTTCTTT.

The V gene is TRBV20-1, the J gene TRBJ2-7, with TRBD2 identical over 15 bases. V lost 5 bases to trimming and J lost 3 bases; unmatched junction nucleotides: 11. Germline CDR1 DFQATT, CDR2 SNEGSKA (reference sequence). The length of the CDR3 is 17 residues. In DNA form, the CDR3 reads TGCAGTGCTGAATGGGGGACTAGCGGGGGGAGATTCTACGAGCAGTACTTC. Its translation is CSAEWGTSGGRFYEQYF.

Of note for this clonotype: Since a much larger clone is just one base distant, this may be a read error. V and J are TRBV29-1 and TRBJ2-7; 7 bases are a match to TRBD1. Germline V gives CDR1 SQVTM, CDR2 ANQGSEA. The CDR3 covers 15 residues. J lost 5 bases, V lost 4 bases, and 14 bases had no gene match. This chain's CDR3 is CSVGVRGGASHEQYV. CDR3 DNA sequence: TGCAGCGTTGGTGTCCGAGGGGGCGCGTCCCACGAGCAGTACGTC.

The J gene is TRBJ2-2, the V gene TRBV7-2; D unclear. From germline, CDR1 is SGHTA and CDR2 FQGNSA. V dropped 5 bases and J dropped 6 bases, with 7 bases sitting between them. The CDR3 has 12 amino acids. The CDR3 sequence is CASSGDAGELFF. The CDR3 DNA reads as TGTGCCAGCAGCGGAGACGCCGGGGAGCTGTTTTTT. Complete variable domain (other parts from reference TRBV7-2 and TRBJ2-2): GAGVSQSPSNKVTEKGKDVELRCDPISGHTALYWYRQSLGQGLEFLIYFQGNSAPDKSGLPSDRFSAERTGGSVSTLTIQRTQQEDSAVYLCASSGDAGELFFGEGSRLTVL.

This chain connects TRBV7-2 to TRBJ1-2; D is perhaps TRBD1 (5 bases). The CDR3 sequence is 12 residues long. With 5 bases removed from V and 7 bases from J, the gap between germline ends came to 11 bases. Germline V lookup: CDR1 SGHTA, CDR2 FQGNSA. The chain's CDR3 is CASSQGFAGYTF. The DNA for the CDR3 is TGTGCCAGCAGCCAGGGATTTGCTGGCTACACCTTC.

The chain employs TRBV6-5 and TRBJ2-7, with TRBD1 matching 9 bases. After removal of 5 bases from V and 4 bases from J, the junction contained 9 bases not matched to a gene. The CDR3 runs to 15 residues. Germline V gene data show CDR1 as MNHEY and CDR2 as SVGAGI. The CDR3 protein is CASSLQVDRGYEQYF. As DNA, the CDR3 is TGTGCCAGCAGTCTCCAGGTGGACAGGGGTTACGAGCAGTACTTC.

This clonotype was recorded once. This chain links TRBV7-2 with TRBJ2-4; TRBD2 matches at 9 bases. The better agreement between TRBJ2-7 and the DNA end casts doubt on the J call. There are 15 residues in the CDR3. CDR1 and CDR2 from the germline V gene are SGHTA and FQGNSA. CDR3 residues: CASSLGGGEVHEQYF. The CDR3 DNA reads as TGTGCCAGCAGCCTCGGCGGGGGGGAGGTCCACGAGCAGTACTTC.

V is TRBV3-1 and J is TRBJ2-5; 8 bases line up with TRBD2. TRBJ2-7 explains the end of the DNA better; the J call may be wrong. Germline values: CDR1 LGHDT, CDR2 YNNKEL (reference sequence). CDR3 length equals 15 residues. CDR3 coding DNA: TGTGCCAGCAGCCAAACAGCGGGGGATACCTGCGAGCAGTACTTC. It encodes CASSQTAGDTCEQYF.

This clonotype has only one observation. V is TRBV7-2 and J is TRBJ1-2, with D unresolved. Germline CDR1 and CDR2: SGHTA and FQGNSA. The V gene lost 2 bases and the J gene lost 3 bases, with 10 bases spanning the gap. This CDR3 has 14 amino acids. CDR3 DNA sequence: TGTGCCAGCAGCTTAACTGGGCCGGACTATGGCTACACCTTC. As protein: CASSLTGPDYGYTF.

This rearrangement joins TRBV4-1 to TRBJ2-7; possible D gene TRBD1, 7 bases. The CDR3 has 15 amino acids. Germline V CDR1 and CDR2: MGHRA, YSYEKL. The V end lost 3 bases, the J end lost 7 bases, and 19 bases lay between the germline ends. The DNA of the CDR3 is TGCGCCAGCAGCCAGGCGGGACAGACGACTACAGAGCAGTACTTC. Protein sequence: CASSQAGQTTTEQYF.